The text below deals with one TCR beta chain. The target antigen is unknown. Each CDR3 protein gets one entry after TCRdb re-called the 5' RACE reads with MiXCR. In the table there are 90,000 to 120,000 distinct CDR3 sequences, roughly 19% of which are singletons. This sample is drawn from a study of T-cell memory formation after mild COVID-19. Overall study: Each donor largely had its own TCR clusters. General study points: There were some responding clones in pre-infection memory, which suggested that cross-reactive memory had joined. Specificity for SARS-CoV-2 was not confirmed among the second-wave clones peaking on day 37. A balance of CD4 and CD8 characterized clones contracting day 15 to 85, whereas later expanders leaned CD4+.

With 2 bases clipped from V and 8 bases from J, the junction kept 5 bases outside the gene matches. In germline, CDR1 is MNHEY, CDR2 SVGAGI. The CDR3 is made up of 13 amino acids. The TCR comes from a young man who had mild COVID-19 (a few samples of this study predate the infection). Cell type and time point are not known. The chain couples TRBV6-5 to TRBJ1-1; 7 nucleotides agree with TRBD1. The sample comprised PBMCs or a T cell subset sorted from them (not recorded which). DNA of the CDR3: TGTGCCAGCAGTTACACAGGGACAGCAGAAGCTTTCTTT. Its protein product is CASSYTGTAEAFF.